This T cell receptor beta chain stems from a study of vaccination effects on CD4 cells after COVID-19. Study-wide background: Post-vaccine samples followed the second dose by a median of 72 days. The study's findings and limits: Marked clonal contraction of both clone types appeared late after vaccination.

A remark on this clone: Its antigen remains unknown.

Antigen-specific CD4+ T cells were first expanded with viral peptide pools by the ViraFEST assay and only then sequenced. Isolation of CD4+ T cells took place after less than twelve days of culture. Vaccine administered to participants consisted of two doses of either BNT162b2 or mRNA-1273. IL-2 medium took the place of half the medium on both days 3 and 7. The repertoire was sequenced with immunoSEQ multiplex PCR; TCRdb's copy has only in-frame clones and lacks some. The sample lists around 81,000 clones, roughly 80% occurring once. This clonotype originated in a human donor who received a COVID-19 vaccine. Material: CD4+ T cells from PBMCs cultured with HCoV-OC43 spike peptides, obtained after COVID-19 vaccination. The subset denotes: HCoV-OC43 spike overlapping peptide pool stimulation.

The CDR3 DNA reads as TGTGCCAGCAGCTATAACAGGGGGACCAATCAGCCCCAGCATTTT. The encoded protein is CASSYNRGTNQPQHF. The chain combines TRBV5-6 with TRBJ1-5, with 8 bases aligning to TRBD1. The CDR3 extends over 15 amino acids. Germline CDR1 is SGHDT and CDR2 is YYEEEE. J lost 3 bases, V lost 3 bases, and 5 bases had no gene match.